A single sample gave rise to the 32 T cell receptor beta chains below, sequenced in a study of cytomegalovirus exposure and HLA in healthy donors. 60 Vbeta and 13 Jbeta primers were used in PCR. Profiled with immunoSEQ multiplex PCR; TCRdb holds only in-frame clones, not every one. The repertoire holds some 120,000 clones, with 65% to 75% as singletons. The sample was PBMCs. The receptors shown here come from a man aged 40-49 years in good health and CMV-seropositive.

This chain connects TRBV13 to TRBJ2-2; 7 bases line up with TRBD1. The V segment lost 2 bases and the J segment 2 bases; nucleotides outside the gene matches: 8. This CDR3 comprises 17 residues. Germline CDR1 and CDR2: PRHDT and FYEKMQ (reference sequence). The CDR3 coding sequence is TGTGCCAGCAGCTTACGGGCAGGGGGTCAAAACACCGGGGAGCTGTTTTTT. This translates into CASSLRAGGQNTGELFF.

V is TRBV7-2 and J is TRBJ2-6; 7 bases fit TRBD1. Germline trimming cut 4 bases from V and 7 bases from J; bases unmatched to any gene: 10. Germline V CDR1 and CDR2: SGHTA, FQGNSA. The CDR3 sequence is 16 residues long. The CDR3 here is CASSSARTGGANVLTF. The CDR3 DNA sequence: TGTGCCAGCAGCTCCGCCCGGACAGGCGGCGCCAACGTCCTGACTTTC.

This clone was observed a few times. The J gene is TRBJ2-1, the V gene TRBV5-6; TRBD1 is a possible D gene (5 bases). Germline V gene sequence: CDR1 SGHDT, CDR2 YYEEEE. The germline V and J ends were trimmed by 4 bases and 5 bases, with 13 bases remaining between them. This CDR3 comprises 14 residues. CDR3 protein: CASSIYQGDNEQFF. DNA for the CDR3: TGTGCCAGCAGCATTTACCAGGGTGACAATGAGCAGTTCTTC. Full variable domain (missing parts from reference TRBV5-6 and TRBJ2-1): DAGVTQSPTHLIKTRGQQVTLRCSPKSGHDTVSWYQQALGQGPQFIFQYYEEEERQRGNFPDRFSGHQFPNYSSELNVNALLLGDSALYLCASSIYQGDNEQFFGPGTRLTVL.

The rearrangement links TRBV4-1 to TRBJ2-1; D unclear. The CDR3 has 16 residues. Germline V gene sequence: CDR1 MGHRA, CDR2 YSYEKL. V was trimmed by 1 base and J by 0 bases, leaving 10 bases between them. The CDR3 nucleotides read TGCGCCAGCAGCCAAGGAATACGGAGCTCCTACAATGAGCAGTTCTTC. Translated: CASSQGIRSSYNEQFF.

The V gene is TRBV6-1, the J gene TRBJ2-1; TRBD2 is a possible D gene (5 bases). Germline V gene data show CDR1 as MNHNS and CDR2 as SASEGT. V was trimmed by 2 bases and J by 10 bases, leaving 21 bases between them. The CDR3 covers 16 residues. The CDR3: CASSETPLAVGREQFF. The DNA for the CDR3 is TGTGCCAGCAGTGAAACGCCCCTAGCCGTTGGGCGGGAGCAGTTCTTC.

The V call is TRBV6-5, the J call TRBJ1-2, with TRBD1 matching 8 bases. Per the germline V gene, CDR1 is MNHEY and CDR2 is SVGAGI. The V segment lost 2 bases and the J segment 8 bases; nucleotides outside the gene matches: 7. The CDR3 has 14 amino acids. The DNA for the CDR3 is TGTGCCAGCAGTTACCGGACAGGGACGGACGGCTACACCTTC. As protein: CASSYRTGTDGYTF.

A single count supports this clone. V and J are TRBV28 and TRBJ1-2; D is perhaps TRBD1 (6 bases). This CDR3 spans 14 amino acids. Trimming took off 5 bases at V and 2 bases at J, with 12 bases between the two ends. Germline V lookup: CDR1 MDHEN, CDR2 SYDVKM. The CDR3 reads CASSPVGQNYGYTF. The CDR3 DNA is TGTGCCAGCAGTCCCGTCGGACAGAACTATGGCTACACCTTC.

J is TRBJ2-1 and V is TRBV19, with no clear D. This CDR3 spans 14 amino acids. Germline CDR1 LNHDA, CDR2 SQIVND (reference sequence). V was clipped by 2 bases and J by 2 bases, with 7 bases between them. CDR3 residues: CASSINTAYNEQFF. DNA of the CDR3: TGTGCCAGTAGTATAAACACAGCCTACAATGAGCAGTTCTTC.

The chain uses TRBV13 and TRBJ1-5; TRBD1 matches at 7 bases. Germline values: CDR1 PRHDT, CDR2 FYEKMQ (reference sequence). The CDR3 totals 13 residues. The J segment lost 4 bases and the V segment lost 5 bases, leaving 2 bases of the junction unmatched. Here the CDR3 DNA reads TGTGCCAGCAGCCAGGGGGATAATCAGCCCCAGCATTTT. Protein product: CASSQGDNQPQHF.

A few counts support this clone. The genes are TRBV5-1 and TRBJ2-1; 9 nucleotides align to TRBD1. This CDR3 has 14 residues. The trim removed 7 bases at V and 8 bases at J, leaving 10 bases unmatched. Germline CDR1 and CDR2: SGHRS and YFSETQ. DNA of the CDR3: TGCGCCAGCGGGACGGGACAGGGTAGCGATGAGCAGTTCTTC. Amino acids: CASGTGQGSDEQFF. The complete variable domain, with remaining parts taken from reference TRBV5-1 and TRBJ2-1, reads KAGVTQTPRYLIKTRGQQVTLSCSPISGHRSVSWYQQTPGQGLQFLFEYFSETQRNKGNFPGRFSGRQFSNSRSEMNVSTLELGDSALYLCASGTGQGSDEQFFGPGTRLTVL.

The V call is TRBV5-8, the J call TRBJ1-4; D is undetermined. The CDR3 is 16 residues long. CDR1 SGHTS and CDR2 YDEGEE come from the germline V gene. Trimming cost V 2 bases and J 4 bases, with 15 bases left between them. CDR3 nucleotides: TGTGCCAGCAGCTTACCTGCGGGAGGAGTTAATGAAAAACTGTTTTTT. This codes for CASSLPAGGVNEKLFF.

CDR3 in DNA: TGTGCCAGCAGCAAAGAAGGGGTATCCTACGAGCAGTACTTC. Encoded protein: CASSKEGVSYEQYF. The rearrangement joins TRBV21-1 to TRBJ2-7; no check of the table's D call, TRBD1, against the DNA was made. TRBV21-1 corresponds to a pseudogene. CDR3 size: 14 residues.

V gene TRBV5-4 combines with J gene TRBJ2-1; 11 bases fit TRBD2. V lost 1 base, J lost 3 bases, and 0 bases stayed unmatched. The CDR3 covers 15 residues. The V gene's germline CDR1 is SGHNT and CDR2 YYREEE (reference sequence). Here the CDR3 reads CASSLTSGGYNEQFF. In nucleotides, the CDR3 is TGTGCCAGCAGCTTGACTAGCGGGGGCTACAATGAGCAGTTCTTC.

In nucleotides, the CDR3 is TGTGCCAGCAGGGCACAGGGGGCGGGCACCGGGGAGCTGTTTTTT. Its translation is CASRAQGAGTGELFF. This chain connects TRBV7-8 to TRBJ2-2; TRBD1 agrees at 9 bases. V gave up 6 bases and J gave up 4 bases; unmatched junction bases: 6. The V gene's germline CDR1 is SGHVS and CDR2 FQNEAQ. This CDR3 contains 15 residues.

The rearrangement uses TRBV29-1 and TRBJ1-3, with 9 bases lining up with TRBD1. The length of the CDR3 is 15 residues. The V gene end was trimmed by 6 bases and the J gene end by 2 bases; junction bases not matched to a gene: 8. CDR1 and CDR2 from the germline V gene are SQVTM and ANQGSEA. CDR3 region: CSVYGTGITGNTIYF. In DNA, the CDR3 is TGCAGCGTGTACGGGACAGGGATTACTGGAAACACCATATATTTT.

CDR3 sequence (DNA): TGTGCCAGCAGCCAAGTTGGAGGGAATCAGCCCCAGCATTTT. It translates to CASSQVGGNQPQHF. V gene TRBV4-2 combines with J gene TRBJ1-5; D gene unclear. The CDR3 contains 14 residues. The V and J ends lost 1 base and 4 bases respectively, with 8 bases between them. Germline V CDR1 and CDR2: LGHNA, YNFKEQ.

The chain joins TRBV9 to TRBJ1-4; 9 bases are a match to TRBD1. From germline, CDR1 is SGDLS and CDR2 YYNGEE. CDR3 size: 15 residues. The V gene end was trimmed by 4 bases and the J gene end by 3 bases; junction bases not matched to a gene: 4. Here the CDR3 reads CASSLRTGANEKLFF. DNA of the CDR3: TGTGCCAGCAGCCTCCGGACAGGGGCTAATGAAAAACTGTTTTTT.

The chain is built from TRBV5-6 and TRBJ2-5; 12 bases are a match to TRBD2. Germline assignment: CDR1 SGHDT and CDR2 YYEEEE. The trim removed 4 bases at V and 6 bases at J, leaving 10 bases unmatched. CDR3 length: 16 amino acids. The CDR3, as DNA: TGTGCCAGCAGCACCCTAGCGGGAGGGGGCATACAGACCCAGTACTTC. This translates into CASSTLAGGGIQTQYF. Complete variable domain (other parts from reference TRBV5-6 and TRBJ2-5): DAGVTQSPTHLIKTRGQQVTLRCSPKSGHDTVSWYQQALGQGPQFIFQYYEEEERQRGNFPDRFSGHQFPNYSSELNVNALLLGDSALYLCASSTLAGGGIQTQYFGPGTRLLVL.

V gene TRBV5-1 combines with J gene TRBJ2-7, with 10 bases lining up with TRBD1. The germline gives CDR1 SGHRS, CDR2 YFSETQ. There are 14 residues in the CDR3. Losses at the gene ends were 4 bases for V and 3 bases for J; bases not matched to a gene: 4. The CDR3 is CASSRTGGDYEQYF. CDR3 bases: TGCGCCAGCAGCCGGACAGGGGGAGACTACGAGCAGTACTTC.

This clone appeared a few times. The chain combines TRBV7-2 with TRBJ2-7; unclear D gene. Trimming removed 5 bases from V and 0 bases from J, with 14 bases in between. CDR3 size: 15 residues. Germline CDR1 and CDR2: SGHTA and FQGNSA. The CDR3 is CASSQARVSSYEQYF. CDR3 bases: TGTGCCAGCAGCCAAGCCCGGGTGAGCTCCTACGAGCAGTACTTC.

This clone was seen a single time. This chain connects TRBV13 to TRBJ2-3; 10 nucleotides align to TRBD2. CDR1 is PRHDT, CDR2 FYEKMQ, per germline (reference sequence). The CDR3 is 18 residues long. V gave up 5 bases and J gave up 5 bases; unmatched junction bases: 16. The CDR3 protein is CASSPRESLAGDLDTQYF. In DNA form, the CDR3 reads TGTGCCAGCAGCCCTAGGGAAAGCCTAGCGGGAGATTTAGATACGCAGTATTTT.

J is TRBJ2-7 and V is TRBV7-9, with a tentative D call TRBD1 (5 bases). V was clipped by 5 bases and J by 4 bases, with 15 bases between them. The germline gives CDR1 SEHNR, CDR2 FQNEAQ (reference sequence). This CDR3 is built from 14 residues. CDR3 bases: TGTGCCAGCAGCCCGCAGGGTTTCGCGTACGAGCAGTACTTC. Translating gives CASSPQGFAYEQYF.

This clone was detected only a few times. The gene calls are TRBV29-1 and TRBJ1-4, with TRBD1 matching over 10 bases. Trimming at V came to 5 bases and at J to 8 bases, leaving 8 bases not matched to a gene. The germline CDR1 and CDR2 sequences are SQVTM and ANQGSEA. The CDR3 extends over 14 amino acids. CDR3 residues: CSVLPGQGKEKLFF. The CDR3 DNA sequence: TGCAGCGTTCTACCGGGACAGGGGAAAGAAAAACTGTTTTTT. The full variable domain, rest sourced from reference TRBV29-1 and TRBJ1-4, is SAVISQKPSRDICQRGTSLTIQCQVDSQVTMMFWYRQQPGQSLTLIATANQGSEATYESGFVIDKFPISRPNLTFSTLTVSNMSPEDSSIYLCSVLPGQGKEKLFFGSGTQLSVL.

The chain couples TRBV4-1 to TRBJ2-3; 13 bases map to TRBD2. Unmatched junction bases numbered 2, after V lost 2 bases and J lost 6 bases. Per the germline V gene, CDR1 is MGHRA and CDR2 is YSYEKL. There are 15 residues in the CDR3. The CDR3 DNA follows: TGCGCCAGCAGCCAAACTAGCGGGGGGGCGGATACGCAGTATTTT. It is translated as CASSQTSGGADTQYF.

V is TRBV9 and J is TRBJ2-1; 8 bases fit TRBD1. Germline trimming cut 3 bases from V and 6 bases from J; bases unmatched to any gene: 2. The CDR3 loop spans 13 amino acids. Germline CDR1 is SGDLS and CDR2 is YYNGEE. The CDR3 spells CASSGTGINEQFF. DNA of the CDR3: TGTGCCAGCAGCGGGACAGGGATCAATGAGCAGTTCTTC.

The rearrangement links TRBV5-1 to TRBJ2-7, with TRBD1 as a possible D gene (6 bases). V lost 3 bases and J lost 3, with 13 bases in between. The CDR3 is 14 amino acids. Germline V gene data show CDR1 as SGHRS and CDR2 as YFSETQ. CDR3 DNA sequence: TGCGCCAGCAGCTCTAAGGGGACATACTACGAGCAGTACTTC. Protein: CASSSKGTYYEQYF.

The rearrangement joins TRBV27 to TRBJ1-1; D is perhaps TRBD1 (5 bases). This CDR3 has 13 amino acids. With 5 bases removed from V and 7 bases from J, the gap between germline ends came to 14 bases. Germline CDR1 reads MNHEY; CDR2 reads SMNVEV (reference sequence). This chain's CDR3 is CASSLGGGGEAFF. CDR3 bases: TGTGCCAGCAGTCTTGGAGGCGGGGGTGAAGCTTTCTTT.

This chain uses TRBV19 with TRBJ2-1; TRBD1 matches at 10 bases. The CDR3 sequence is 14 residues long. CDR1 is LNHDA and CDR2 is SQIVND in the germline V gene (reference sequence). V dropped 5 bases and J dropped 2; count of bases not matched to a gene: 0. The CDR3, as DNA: TGTGCCAGTAGTGGGACAGGGGCCTACAATGAGCAGTTCTTC. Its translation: CASSGTGAYNEQFF.

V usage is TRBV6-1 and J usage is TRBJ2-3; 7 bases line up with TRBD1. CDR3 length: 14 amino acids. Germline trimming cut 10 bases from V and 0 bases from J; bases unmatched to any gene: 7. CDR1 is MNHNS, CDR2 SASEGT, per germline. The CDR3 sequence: CATWDSPSTDTQYF. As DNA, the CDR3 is TGTGCCACCTGGGACAGCCCTAGCACAGATACGCAGTATTTT.

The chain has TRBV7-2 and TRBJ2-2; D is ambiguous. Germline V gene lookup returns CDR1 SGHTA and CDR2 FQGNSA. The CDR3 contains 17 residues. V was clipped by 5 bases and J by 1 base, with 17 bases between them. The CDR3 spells CASSPYAGRLNTGELFF. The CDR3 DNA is TGTGCCAGCAGCCCATATGCTGGTAGACTGAACACCGGGGAGCTGTTTTTT.

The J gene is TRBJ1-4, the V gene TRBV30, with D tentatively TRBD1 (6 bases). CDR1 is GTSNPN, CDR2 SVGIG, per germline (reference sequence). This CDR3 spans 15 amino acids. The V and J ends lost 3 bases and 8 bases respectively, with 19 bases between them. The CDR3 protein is CAWSPAIGRGEKLFF. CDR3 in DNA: TGTGCCTGGAGCCCCGCAATAGGAAGGGGGGAAAAACTGTTTTTT.

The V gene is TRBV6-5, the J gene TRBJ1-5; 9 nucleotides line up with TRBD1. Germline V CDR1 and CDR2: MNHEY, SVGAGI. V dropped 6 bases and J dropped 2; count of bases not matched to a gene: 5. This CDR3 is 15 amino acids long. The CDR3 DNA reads TGTGCCAGCAGCAACAGGGGGCTTGGCAATCAGCCCCAGCATTTT. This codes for CASSNRGLGNQPQHF.